The 18 T cell receptor beta chains reported below all come from one sample, sequenced in a study of blood T cell repertoires in COVID-19. Sequenced by immunoSEQ multiplex PCR; TCRdb stores in-frame clones only, minus some. The sample carries about 120,000 clones, around three quarters recorded once. What was sequenced was peripheral blood. The receptors were sampled from a man between 65 and 79 years old with acute or convalescent COVID-19.

V gene TRBV12-5 combines with J gene TRBJ1-1; weak D call: TRBD1 (6 bases). Germline V gene lookup returns CDR1 LGHNT and CDR2 FRNRAP. V lost 0 bases and J 7 bases, leaving 12 bases between the germline ends. The CDR3 runs 14 residues. CDR3 protein: CASGLVGTPHEAFF. In DNA, the CDR3 is TGTGCTAGTGGTTTGGTTGGGACACCCCATGAAGCTTTCTTT.

The V call is TRBV7-3, the J call TRBJ1-1, with TRBD1 matching over 9 bases. This CDR3 spans 14 amino acids. J gave up 4 bases and V 5 bases, and 5 bases lay outside the gene matches. Germline CDR1 reads SGHTA; CDR2 reads FQGTGA. The CDR3 protein is CASSATGGGTEAFF. DNA for the CDR3: TGTGCCAGCAGCGCTACAGGGGGCGGCACTGAAGCTTTCTTT.

V is TRBV11-2 and J is TRBJ1-6; the match to TRBD1 covers 7 bases. This CDR3 is 16 amino acids long. Germline-derived CDR1 and CDR2 are SGHAT and FQNNGV. V lost 7 bases, J lost 3 bases, and 9 bases stayed unmatched. In DNA form, the CDR3 reads TGTGCCAGCAACGTGAGACGGGACAGCTATAATTCACCCCTCCACTTT. This codes for CASNVRRDSYNSPLHF.

This chain joins TRBV7-2 and TRBJ2-5; D not certain. The CDR3 sequence is 13 residues long. Trimming took off 1 base at V and 4 bases at J, with 7 bases between the two ends. Looked up from germline, CDR1 is SGHTA and CDR2 is FQGNSA. The CDR3, as DNA: TGTGCCAGCAGCTTAGAACTCTCAGAGACCCAGTACTTC. This sequence encodes CASSLELSETQYF. The variable domain in full, completed from reference TRBV7-2 and TRBJ2-5, reads GAGVSQSPSNKVTEKGKDVELRCDPISGHTALYWYRQSLGQGLEFLIYFQGNSAPDKSGLPSDRFSAERTGGSVSTLTIQRTQQEDSAVYLCASSLELSETQYFGPGTRLLVL.

This chain uses TRBV12-3 or TRBV12-4 with TRBJ2-1; no definite D call. Trimming pared 3 bases from V and 5 bases from J, leaving 2 bases between. The CDR3 has 11 residues. The CDR3 coding sequence is TGTGCCAGCAGTTTTAACAATGAGCAGTTCTTC. Translating gives CASSFNNEQFF.

This clone was seen just once. The chain uses TRBV5-6 and TRBJ1-5; D is undetermined. The CDR3 length is 14 residues. Germline V gives CDR1 SGHDT, CDR2 YYEEEE. Trimming shortened V by 4 bases and J by 0 bases, and 8 bases separated the two germline ends. DNA for the CDR3: TGTGCCAGCAGCGACACCCATAGCAATCAGCCCCAGCATTTT. Translation gives CASSDTHSNQPQHF.

This clone was picked up one time. V gene TRBV27 combines with J gene TRBJ2-1; D uncertain. V shed 2 bases and J shed 5 bases, with 7 bases lying between them. Per the germline V gene, CDR1 is MNHEY and CDR2 is SMNVEV (reference sequence). The CDR3 length is 13 residues. The CDR3 region has the DNA TGTGCCAGCAGTTTACCCAACAACAATGAGCAGTTCTTC. Residues: CASSLPNNNEQFF.

This clone was seen more than once but under ten times. The V and J genes are TRBV9 and TRBJ2-7; 8 positions match TRBD2. The CDR3 loop spans 16 amino acids. V was pared by 4 bases and J by 0 bases, with 9 bases of the junction left unmatched. Germline V CDR1 and CDR2: SGDLS, YYNGEE. Here the CDR3 DNA reads TGTGCCAGCAGCCCGGGGGGGACACAGTCCTCCTACGAGCAGTACTTC. As protein: CASSPGGTQSSYEQYF.

CDR3 nucleotide sequence: TGTGCCTGGAGTGCCGACAGGGGCTCCTACGAGCAGTACTTC. Protein sequence: CAWSADRGSYEQYF. The gene calls are TRBV30 and TRBJ2-7, with 8 bases fitting TRBD1. The CDR3 covers 14 residues. J was trimmed by 0 bases and V by 1 base; bases with no gene match: 2. CDR1 and CDR2 from the germline V gene are GTSNPN and SVGIG (reference sequence).

This clone was detected only once. The chain couples TRBV7-2 to TRBJ2-1; 8 nucleotides match TRBD2. The CDR3 length is 15 residues. In germline, CDR1 is SGHTA, CDR2 FQGNSA. The V gene end was trimmed by 1 base and the J gene end by 10 bases; junction bases not matched to a gene: 9. CDR3 nucleotides: TGTGCCAGCAGCTTAGTGTGGACCGGGGGGGCGGAGCAGTTCTTC. This codes for CASSLVWTGGAEQFF.

This rearrangement joins TRBV7-2 to TRBJ2-2; 13 nucleotides agree with TRBD2. Germline CDR1 is SGHTA and CDR2 is FQGNSA. V lost 5 bases, J lost 8 bases, and 5 bases stayed unmatched. This CDR3 comprises 15 residues. The CDR3 here is CASSVGLAGSGELFF. The CDR3 DNA sequence: TGTGCCAGCAGCGTGGGACTAGCGGGATCTGGGGAGCTGTTTTTT.

The chain couples TRBV27 to TRBJ2-7, with 9 bases matching TRBD1. The CDR3 totals 16 residues. Germline values: CDR1 MNHEY, CDR2 SMNVEV (reference sequence). With V trimmed by 5 bases and J by 5 bases, 13 bases remained unmatched. CDR3 residues: CASSTPRDREIHEQYF. CDR3 nucleotides: TGTGCCAGCAGTACACCCCGGGACAGGGAAATCCACGAGCAGTACTTC.

The CDR3, as DNA: TGTGCCAGCAGCTCCACAACCGGGACAGAGCAGTTCTTC. It codes for CASSSTTGTEQFF. V gene TRBV7-6 combines with J gene TRBJ2-1; possible D gene TRBD1, 6 bases. The CDR3 consists of 13 residues. The germline V gene encodes CDR1 SGHVS and CDR2 FNYEAQ. Deletions cut 4 bases from V and 10 bases from J, with 14 bases between.

The CDR3 DNA reads TGTGCCAGTAAGAGGGACAGGGGAGCTGAAAAACTGTTTTTT. Its protein product is CASKRDRGAEKLFF. The J gene is TRBJ1-4, the V gene TRBV19; 10 bases line up with TRBD1. CDR3 length: 14 amino acids. Germline V CDR1 and CDR2: LNHDA, SQIVND (reference sequence). The ends lost 7 bases at V and 7 bases at J; junction bases unmatched: 6.

V usage is TRBV3-1 (or the pseudogene TRBV3-2) and J usage is TRBJ1-6, with 12 nucleotides matching TRBD1. The CDR3 is made up of 14 amino acids. The germline V gene has CDR1 LGHDT and CDR2 YNNKEL (reference sequence). The ends lost 3 bases at V and 11 bases at J; junction bases unmatched: 2. CDR3 amino acids: CASSQGQGATPLHF. The CDR3 region has the DNA TGTGCCAGCAGCCAGGGACAGGGGGCGACACCCCTCCACTTT.

DNA for the CDR3: TGTGCCGGCCGGGGAGCTAGCACAGATACGCAGTATTTT. Amino acid sequence: CAGRGASTDTQYF. The rearrangement links TRBV6-5 to TRBJ2-3; possibly TRBD2 for D (5 bases). In germline, CDR1 is MNHEY, CDR2 SVGAGI. This CDR3 spans 13 amino acids. V was trimmed by 11 bases and J by 0 bases, leaving 12 bases between them.

The chain couples TRBV7-6 to TRBJ2-5; 11 bases match TRBD2. The CDR3 has 15 residues. Germline trimming cut 7 bases from V and 2 bases from J; bases unmatched to any gene: 6. The germline V gene encodes CDR1 SGHVS and CDR2 FNYEAQ. CDR3 coding DNA: TGTGCCAGCACCAGACTAGCGGGAACACAAGAGACCCAGTACTTC. It translates to CASTRLAGTQETQYF.

There are a few counts of this clone. The V call is TRBV18, the J call TRBJ2-4, with 7 bases identical to TRBD2. Trimming cost V 3 bases and J 11 bases; bases outside gene matches: 13. The CDR3 sequence is 15 residues long. Per germline, CDR1 KGHSH and CDR2 LQKENI. The CDR3 DNA reads TGTGCCAGCTCACCCCTTAGGGAGGGCGGTTCACTTCAGTACTTC. This sequence encodes CASSPLREGGSLQYF.